This T cell receptor beta chain was found in a study of OX40 agonist ivuxolimab in advanced cancers. Regarding the study in general: Ivuxolimab was a fully human IgG2 agonistic monoclonal antibody targeting the costimulatory receptor OX40 (CD134). Intravenous ivuxolimab was administered to patients every 2 weeks at six dose levels: 0.01, 0.1, 0.3, 1.5, 3 and 10 mg/kg. Of the roughly 53 patients in dose escalation, 19 had hepatocellular carcinoma, some 15 had melanoma, 9 had renal cell carcinoma and 9 had head and neck cancer. In the dose-escalation cohort, 82.7% of patients were male, and the mean age was approximately 60 years with a range of roughly 20 to 80. Prior anti-PD-1, anti-PD-L1 or anti-CTLA-4 therapy was permitted, and checkpoint inhibitors had been received by more than 35% of dose-escalation patients. Partial responses occurred in three dose-escalation patients, of whom one had hepatocellular carcinoma and two had cutaneous melanoma. The purpose of peripheral TCRbeta sequencing was to test whether ivuxolimab changed TCR sequence diversity and led to clonal T-cell expansion. The paper reports the monotherapy dose-escalation portion (N of about 50 patients) of the phase I ivuxolimab trial.

Study-level results and caveats: Partial responders in the 0.1-3.0 mg/kg groups had among the lowest normalized peripheral clonal expansion, especially among CD8+ T cells. Low levels of normalized T-cell clonal expansion were also seen in some patients who did not respond. After ivuxolimab, expanded clones were on average more numerous among CD8+ T cells than among CD4+ T cells. At doses of 0.1 to 3.0 mg/kg, clonal expansion of both CD4+ and CD8+ T cells in blood was seen between baseline and week 6. Antigen specificity was not determined for the clonally expanded peripheral T cells.

To sequence the TCRbeta CDR3 region, genomic DNA was isolated from the sorted cells. The immunoSEQ Assay was used to sequence the TCRbeta CDR3 regions. Entries here come from immuneACCESS through TCRdb and include only in-frame sequences with V and J called. Some clones fail to appear in such tables; in the studies checked, an unresolved V gene covers under half of the shortfall, and the cause of the remainder is unknown. The sample data list 85,000 to 100,000 clones, and more than 75% of these were observed just once. The biggest ten clones account for roughly 4.9% of the sample. From the germline V gene, CDR1 is SGHNT and CDR2 is YENEEA. The CDR3 contains 13 residues, cysteine and phenylalanine counted. The only DNA kept is the CDR3, 39 bases in frame from the first base. The junction shows trimming of 1 base on V and 10 bases on J, plus 11 bases between the germline ends. The trial excluded patients who had a history of autoimmune disease or who were on systemic immunosuppression. In every dose cohort, peripheral blood was drawn for TCR sequencing at baseline, cycle 4 day 1, and cycle 7 day 1. Samples were obtained from an open-label, multicenter, first-in-human phase I dose-escalation trial of ivuxolimab. The trial enrolled adults with locally advanced or metastatic head and neck squamous cell, hepatocellular, melanoma or renal cell carcinoma. Before TCR sequencing, CD4+ T cells and CD8+ T cells were sorted from peripheral blood as separate populations.

Remarks on this clone: Which antigen it targets is not known. Base qualities are not recorded, but no much larger clone differs from it by a single base.

The sample consisted of CD4+ or CD8+ T cells sorted from blood, taken in a trial of the OX40 agonist ivuxolimab. This sequence originates from an adult with an advanced solid tumor such as melanoma, head and neck, liver or kidney cancer. The rearranged segments are TRBV11-3 and TRBJ2-1, with a weak D call of TRBD2 (6 bases match). The CDR3 reads CASSLAGGREQFF. The DNA reads as follows: TGTGCCAGCAGCTTAGCTGGAGGGAGGGAGCAGTTCTTC.